The 9 T cell receptor beta chains reported below all come from one sample, sequenced in a study of monozygotic twins with inflammatory bowel disease (dated by TCRdb to between 2017 and 2020). Receptor amplification or capture employed 5' RACE. The run used an Illumina HiSeq 2500. TCRdb reanalyzed the reads, keeping one entry per CDR3 protein sequence and omitting DNA. The sample table records 300,000 to 350,000 distinct CDR3 sequences. 2% to 2.5% of the sample rests with the top ten. Sequenced sample: blood. The receptors originated from a human donor with ulcerative colitis or Crohn's disease, or a healthy co-twin of an affected twin (not recorded which).

This chain connects TRBV5-1 to TRBJ2-7; TCRdb selects TRBD1, and the lack of DNA leaves this call unchecked. CDR3 size: 13 residues. The germline gives CDR1 SGHRS, CDR2 YFSETQ. Here the CDR3 reads CASSRDRDDEQYF.

The chain has TRBV5-1 and TRBJ2-5; the D call from TCRdb, TRBD1, cannot be confirmed without DNA. From germline, CDR1 is SGHRS and CDR2 YFSETQ. The CDR3 has 13 residues. The CDR3 spells CATSTGQQETQYF.

V and J are TRBV11-2 and TRBJ2-7; the D call of TRBD1 rests on TCRdb alone, since no DNA is present to check it. CDR1 SGHAT and CDR2 FQNNGV come from the germline V gene. This CDR3 has 14 residues. CDR3 sequence reads: CASSLGRTVYEQYF.

The rearrangement links TRBV27 to TRBJ2-1; TCRdb picks TRBD2, but there is no DNA to check that call. Germline V lookup: CDR1 MNHEY, CDR2 SMNVEV (reference sequence). CDR3 size: 14 residues. The CDR3 region is CASSLNPGLAEQFF.

This chain connects TRBV12-3 or TRBV12-4 to TRBJ2-3. The CDR3 has 15 amino acids. The CDR3 sequence: CASSFEFQPTDTQYF.

The chain employs TRBV20-1 and TRBJ2-3; the TCRdb D gene call, TRBD2, has no DNA to confirm it. This CDR3 is 11 amino acids long. The germline CDR1 and CDR2 sequences are DFQATT and SNEGSKA (reference sequence). The CDR3: CSAPRRDTQYF.

The rearrangement links TRBV2 to TRBJ2-4; TCRdb gives TRBD2 as the D gene, but with no DNA this cannot be confirmed. Germline V gene sequence: CDR1 SNHLY, CDR2 FYNNEI. The CDR3 length is 15 residues. The CDR3 region is CASTSQDFGENIQYF.

The V call is TRBV20-1, the J call TRBJ2-2; the D call from TCRdb, TRBD2, cannot be confirmed without DNA. Germline V gene data show CDR1 as DFQATT and CDR2 as SNEGSKA (reference sequence). The CDR3 covers 12 residues. The CDR3 protein is CSARDPPGELFF.

The chain has TRBV28 and TRBJ1-5. The length of the CDR3 is 13 residues. CDR1 and CDR2 from the germline V gene are MDHEN and SYDVKM. The CDR3 is CASTEEGGQPQHF.